This T cell receptor beta chain was observed in a study of response to subunit inactivated influenza vaccine. This clonotype has only a few counts. From the RT-PCR reads, TCRdb called clonotypes with MiXCR, one entry per CDR3 protein. The data hold more than 550,000 distinct CDR3 sequences, with approximately 10% observed a single time. The sample was also linked to a second study, of T cells expressing NK-cell markers. As reported in that work: Synthesis of TCR beta cDNA relied on 5'RACE template switching carrying UMIs. Sorted CD3+CD56+NKG2C+, CD3+CD56+NKG2C- and CD3+CD56-NKG2C+ T-cell subsets were beta-chain profiled. Seven sequenced donors out of eight were HCMV-seropositive, one seronegative. Unclear, still, was the HCMV specificity of the expanded NKG2C+ T cell clones.

The sample here was PBMCs from blood, taken on the day of vaccination. The TCR originated in a man over 45 who received an inactivated influenza vaccine.

This chain's CDR3 is CASSYHSLQFF. The CDR3 region has the DNA TGTGCCAGCAGTTACCATTCACTGCAGTTCTTC. This rearrangement joins TRBV6-2 or TRBV6-3 to TRBJ2-1; D is undetermined. This CDR3 region has 11 residues. In germline, CDR1 is MNHEY, CDR2 SVGEGT. V was pared by 2 bases and J by 12 bases, with 8 bases between.